The T cell receptor (beta chain) under discussion was sequenced for a study of blood T cell repertoires in COVID-19. As for the study in general: The United States, Italy and Spain provided the acute and convalescent COVID-19 samples.

V lost 5 bases, J lost 0 bases, and 15 bases lay in between. Per germline, CDR1 LNHDA and CDR2 SQIVND (reference sequence). The length of the CDR3 is 16 residues. This clone was recorded once. The repertoire was sequenced with immunoSEQ multiplex PCR; TCRdb's copy has only in-frame clones and lacks some. The data hold 400,000 to 550,000 clones, with around 89% observed a single time. This chain uses TRBV19 with TRBJ2-3; weak D call: TRBD2 (5 bases). Sample: peripheral blood. The TCR comes from a woman aged 25-40 years with acute or convalescent COVID-19. CDR3 sequence reads: CASSPRGASSTDTQYF. For the CDR3, the DNA is TGTGCCAGTAGTCCCCGGGGTGCCTCTAGCACAGATACGCAGTATTTT.